This T cell receptor beta chain stems from a study of blood T cell repertoires in COVID-19. Turning to the study itself: Whether acute or convalescent, the COVID-19 samples came from the United States, Italy and Spain. PBMCs, B-cell-depleted T cells, or T cells were the source of the cDNA or gDNA that made up the material.

The length of the CDR3 is 15 residues. Germline CDR1 is SGHTA and CDR2 is FQGTGA. V gave up 5 bases and J gave up 2 bases, with 14 bases separating them. How the authors handled the data: Reference gene primers were amplified, and this amplification served to estimate nucleated cell counts. TCRdb keeps only in-frame clones here, not all; method: immunoSEQ multiplex PCR. V and J calls and clone size follow that table, whereas D and trimming were derived from the DNA. There are approximately 130,000 clones in the sample; around 81% occur only once, and over 7.5% lies in the top ten. V gene TRBV7-3 combines with J gene TRBJ2-3; D may be TRBD2 (5 bases). The clonotype comes from a woman aged 60-75 years with active or convalescent COVID-19. Source material: peripheral blood. CDR3 in DNA: TGTGCCAGCAGCGTTGGTGCTAGCTACACAGATACGCAGTATTTT. Its protein is CASSVGASYTDTQYF.